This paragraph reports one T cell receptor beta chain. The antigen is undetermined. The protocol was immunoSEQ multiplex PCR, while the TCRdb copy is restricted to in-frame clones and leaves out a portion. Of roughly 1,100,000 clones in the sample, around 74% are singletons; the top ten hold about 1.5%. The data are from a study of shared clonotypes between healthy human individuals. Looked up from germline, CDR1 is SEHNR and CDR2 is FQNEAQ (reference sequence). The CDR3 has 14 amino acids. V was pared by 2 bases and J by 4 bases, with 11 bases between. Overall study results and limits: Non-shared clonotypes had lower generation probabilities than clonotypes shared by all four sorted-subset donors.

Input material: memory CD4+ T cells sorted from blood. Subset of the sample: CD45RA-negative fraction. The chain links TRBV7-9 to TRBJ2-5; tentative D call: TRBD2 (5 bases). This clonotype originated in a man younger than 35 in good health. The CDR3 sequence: CASSLLTGTETQYF. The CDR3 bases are TGTGCCAGCAGCTTATTGACGGGAACAGAGACCCAGTACTTC.